Below, 12 T cell receptor beta chains from the same sample are listed, as sequenced in a study of blood T cell repertoires in COVID-19. The data were produced by immunoSEQ multiplex PCR, yet TCRdb's version contains in-frame clones alone and is incomplete. The table shows under 300,000 clones, with 75% to 90% occurring only once. The sequenced sample consisted of peripheral blood. Receptors originate from a woman in her seventies with acute or convalescent COVID-19.

This chain uses TRBV19 with TRBJ1-2; possible D gene TRBD1, 5 bases. Trimming removed 2 bases from V and 2 bases from J, with 9 bases in between. The CDR3 runs 14 residues. CDR1 LNHDA and CDR2 SQIVND come from the germline V gene (reference sequence). CDR3 bases: TGTGCCAGTAGTATATCCTCAGGGAACTATGGCTACACCTTC. Its protein product is CASSISSGNYGYTF.

V gene TRBV10-3 combines with J gene TRBJ1-5, with D possibly TRBD1 on 6 matching bases. CDR1 ENHRY and CDR2 SYGVKD come from the germline V gene. The CDR3 contains 12 residues. The V and J ends lost 8 bases and 5 bases respectively, with 10 bases between them. The CDR3 loop reads CAIGGAHQPQHF. CDR3 in DNA: TGTGCCATCGGGGGGGCTCATCAGCCCCAGCATTTT.

The chain employs TRBV9 and TRBJ2-3, with TRBD2 matching 7 bases. Germline values: CDR1 SGDLS, CDR2 YYNGEE. V lost 4 bases, J lost 1 base, and 3 bases stayed unmatched. The CDR3 covers 14 residues. The CDR3 DNA is TGTGCCAGCAGCCACAGCGGGGGCACAGATACGCAGTATTTT. This codes for CASSHSGGTDTQYF.

The J gene is TRBJ2-1, the V gene TRBV6-1, with 9 bases identical to TRBD2. The CDR3 covers 17 residues. Germline CDR1 MNHNS, CDR2 SASEGT. V was pared by 1 base and J by 4 bases, with 8 bases of the junction left unmatched. CDR3: CASSEGAVAGVYNEQFF. DNA for the CDR3: TGTGCCAGCAGTGAAGGAGCTGTAGCGGGGGTGTACAATGAGCAGTTCTTC.

V and J are TRBV5-1 and TRBJ2-7; TRBD2 might be the D (6 bases). V was trimmed by 1 base and J by 0 bases, leaving 11 bases between them. CDR3 length: 15 residues. Germline assignment: CDR1 SGHRS and CDR2 YFSETQ. The CDR3, as DNA: TGCGCCAGCAGCTTGAACGGGGGAACCTCCTACGAGCAGTACTTC. It is translated as CASSLNGGTSYEQYF.

V usage is TRBV6-5 and J usage is TRBJ2-1, with D tentatively TRBD2 (6 bases). CDR3 size: 16 residues. The V gene's germline CDR1 is MNHEY and CDR2 SVGAGI. V lost 4 bases, J lost 4 bases, and 17 bases lay in between. CDR3 DNA: TGTGCCAGCAGTTTGCTCCCCGGAGGGAATTACAATGAGCAGTTCTTC. Its protein is CASSLLPGGNYNEQFF.

The chain uses TRBV19 and TRBJ2-4, with 7 bases identical to TRBD2. With 6 bases clipped from V and 6 bases from J, the junction kept 11 bases outside the gene matches. The CDR3 has 15 residues. The V gene's germline CDR1 is LNHDA and CDR2 SQIVND (reference sequence). CDR3 amino acids: CASSKPWEGPNIQYF. The CDR3 nucleotides are TGTGCCAGTAGCAAACCCTGGGAGGGGCCAAACATTCAGTACTTC. Combining the CDR3 with reference TRBV19 and TRBJ2-4 gives the whole variable domain DGGITQSPKYLFRKEGQNVTLSCEQNLNHDAMYWYRQDPGQGLRLIYYSQIVNDFQKGDIAEGYSVSREKKESFPLTVTSAQKNPTAFYLCASSKPWEGPNIQYFGAGTRLSVL.

The V call is TRBV5-1, the J call TRBJ2-1; the match to TRBD2 covers 8 bases. V lost 0 bases, J lost 0 bases, and 2 bases stayed unmatched. The germline CDR1 and CDR2 sequences are SGHRS and YFSETQ. The CDR3 totals 16 residues. This CDR3 reads CASSLDGGASYNEQFF. The CDR3 bases are TGCGCCAGCAGCTTGGACGGGGGGGCCTCCTACAATGAGCAGTTCTTC.

V gene TRBV11-2 combines with J gene TRBJ1-3; 8 nucleotides agree with TRBD1. Trimming removed 3 bases from V and 4 bases from J; junction bases left unmatched: 8. CDR3 size: 16 residues. The germline gives CDR1 SGHAT, CDR2 FQNNGV. The DNA of the CDR3 is TGTGCCAGCAGCTTCAGGGGGCAACGAGCGGGAAACACCATATATTTT. This sequence encodes CASSFRGQRAGNTIYF.

V and J are TRBV5-1 and TRBJ2-3; 12 bases are a match to TRBD2. This CDR3 is built from 18 residues. Germline V gene lookup returns CDR1 SGHRS and CDR2 YFSETQ. Germline trimming cut 0 bases from V and 5 bases from J; bases unmatched to any gene: 10. This chain's CDR3 is CASSLGPSSGGARDTQYF. The DNA for the CDR3 is TGCGCCAGCAGCTTGGGGCCCTCTAGCGGGGGGGCCAGAGATACGCAGTATTTT.

This clone has a single count. This chain links TRBV19 with TRBJ2-2, with D unclear. The CDR3 runs to 12 residues. The V and J ends lost 5 bases and 7 bases respectively, with 8 bases between them. Germline lookup yields CDR1 LNHDA and CDR2 SQIVND (reference sequence). The CDR3 protein is CASSYLGGELFF. The CDR3 DNA follows: TGTGCCAGTAGTTACCTCGGCGGGGAGCTGTTTTTT.

The chain links TRBV6-5 to TRBJ1-1; TRBD1 matches at 7 bases. The length of the CDR3 is 15 residues. Germline CDR1 is MNHEY and CDR2 is SVGAGI. Unmatched junction bases numbered 6, after V lost 4 bases and J lost 1 base. The CDR3 coding sequence is TGTGCCAGCAGTTCCCGACAGGGCACGAACACTGAAGCTTTCTTT. It yields the protein CASSSRQGTNTEAFF.